This entry describes one TCR beta chain. The data belong to a study of blood T cells in healthy people across ages. There are 14 residues in the CDR3. The trim removed 5 bases at V and 5 bases at J, leaving 7 bases unmatched. Germline V gene sequence: CDR1 MNHEY, CDR2 SMNVEV (reference sequence). Alongside a J-beta primer mix, a sample-barcoded 5' primer served in a second PCR lasting roughly 7 to 12 cycles. TCRdb reprocessed the 5' RACE reads with MiXCR, giving one entry per CDR3 protein. The top ten hold under 30% of the sample, which has nearly 800,000 distinct CDR3 sequences, roughly 50% seen once.

Sequencing used blood. The V call is TRBV27, the J call TRBJ1-1; 8 bases line up with TRBD1. This TCR was sampled from a man between 35 and 55 years old in good health. CDR3 in DNA: TGTGCCAGCAGTCCCCGACAGGGGACTACTGAAGCTTTCTTT. This encodes CASSPRQGTTEAFF.